The next 32 T cell receptor beta chains were all read from a single sample in a study of molecular identifiers for immune sequencing clone quantification. From the PCR reads, TCRdb called clonotypes with MiXCR, one entry per CDR3 protein. The repertoire holds more than 550,000 distinct CDR3 sequences, roughly 25% seen once, with 0.7% to 0.95% in the top ten. Sample: naive CD8+ T cells from blood, with Jurkat cell RNA spiked in. Subset reported: FACS-sorted CD8+CD4-CCR7+CD45RA+ naive T cells. Receptors originate from a human donor in good health. Some libraries in this study had Jurkat cell RNA spiked in.

This clonotype was seen at least ten times. This rearrangement joins TRBV7-8 to TRBJ2-7; D is perhaps TRBD2 (5 bases). The CDR3 is 15 amino acids. Germline V gene sequence: CDR1 SGHVS, CDR2 FQNEAQ. Deletions cut 4 bases from V and 4 bases from J, with 17 bases between. CDR3 loop: CASSSTQSGEYEQYF. The DNA of the CDR3 is TGTGCCAGCAGCTCGACGCAATCCGGGGAATACGAGCAGTACTTC.

The rearrangement links TRBV7-8 to TRBJ2-2; D assignment may be TRBD1 or TRBD2 (6 bases each). The germline CDR1 and CDR2 sequences are SGHVS and FQNEAQ. The CDR3 covers 16 residues. V was shortened by 5 bases and J by 1 base, with 14 bases between the two germline ends. The CDR3 region has the DNA TGTGCCAGCAGCCCTCATCGGGGGCAGAACACCGGGGAGCTGTTTTTT. Protein: CASSPHRGQNTGELFF.

This clonotype occurred many times. The V call is TRBV28, the J call TRBJ2-5, with D perhaps TRBD2 (7 bases). The V and J ends lost 3 bases and 7 bases respectively, with 15 bases between them. The CDR3 length is 14 residues. CDR1 and CDR2 from the germline V gene are MDHEN and SYDVKM. In DNA form, the CDR3 reads TGTGCCAGCAGTTTGGTTGCAGGGGAGGGGACCCAGTACTTC. Translation gives CASSLVAGEGTQYF.

As to this clonotype: In this CDR3 the conserved last residue, phenylalanine or tryptophan, is missing, so a read error is likely. The chain recombines TRBV20-1 with TRBJ2-3, with 8 bases fitting TRBD1. The CDR3 is made up of 14 amino acids. CDR1 DFQATT and CDR2 SNEGSKA come from the germline V gene (reference sequence). In DNA, the CDR3 is TGCCGTGCTTCGGACAGGGATGGCACAGATACGCAGTATTAT. Protein sequence: CRASDRDGTDTQYY.

On this clonotype itself: An end of the junction does not agree with germline; a read error may underlie this. This chain links TRBV10-3 with TRBJ2-3, with TRBD2 identical over 9 bases. Germline CDR1 ENHRY, CDR2 SYGVKD. The length of the CDR3 is 15 residues. CDR3 sequence: CAFSGAGGPQGTQYF. The CDR3 DNA reads as TGTGCCTTCAGTGGGGCGGGGGGGCCTCAAGGTACGCAGTATTTT.

This rearrangement joins TRBV19 to TRBJ2-5; 10 bases line up with TRBD1. From germline, CDR1 is LNHDA and CDR2 SQIVND (reference sequence). With 3 bases clipped from V and 5 bases from J, the junction kept 6 bases outside the gene matches. The CDR3 has 15 amino acids. CDR3 in DNA: TGTGCCAGTAGTATCCGGGACAGGGGTGCGGAGACCCAGTACTTC. This sequence encodes CASSIRDRGAETQYF.

The table lists this clonotype with a few counts. The genes are TRBV2 and TRBJ2-7; possibly TRBD1 or TRBD2 for D (5 bases each). Germline-derived CDR1 and CDR2 are SNHLY and FYNNEI. CDR3 length: 14 residues. Deletions cut 7 bases from V and 0 bases from J, with 13 bases between. The CDR3 protein is CASMGDPHSYEQYF. The CDR3 DNA reads as TGTGCCAGCATGGGGGACCCCCACTCCTACGAGCAGTACTTC.

A note on this clonotype: Given a much more abundant clone one base away, this may be a read error. The V gene is TRBV5-5, the J gene TRBJ1-1; D not resolved. The CDR3 extends over 13 amino acids. Trimming left V 5 bases short and J 3 bases short, with 11 bases between. Germline V gene sequence: CDR1 SGHKS, CDR2 YYEKEE (reference sequence). The chain's CDR3 is CASRSDLDTEAFF. The CDR3 region has the DNA TGTGCCAGCAGATCCGACCTGGACACTGAAGCTTTCTTT.

This clonotype appeared a few times. The junction does not match germline at one end; this may be a read error. The rearrangement joins TRBV12-5 to TRBJ1-6; D is perhaps TRBD1 (5 bases). Germline V lookup: CDR1 LGHNT, CDR2 FRNRAP. This CDR3 region has 10 residues. This CDR3 reads CATYQSPTGF. The CDR3 DNA is TGTGCTACATATCAGAGTCCCACAGGATTT.

This clonotype was counted a single time. A read error may be the cause here, since a much bigger clone is one base away. This likely comes from a read error, as the CDR3 has no conserved phenylalanine or tryptophan at its end. This chain links TRBV28 with TRBJ1-5; D uncertain. In germline, CDR1 is MDHEN, CDR2 SYDVKM. The length of the CDR3 is 17 residues. Trimming cost V 6 bases and J 0 bases, with 18 bases left between them. In nucleotides, the CDR3 is TGTGCCAGCAGAATAGGGCCGACAAGATATAGCAATCAGCCCCAGCATTAT. It codes for CASRIGPTRYSNQPQHY.

A note on this clonotype: A read error may account for a junction end that differs from germline. This chain links TRBV27 with TRBJ1-5; no firm D call. Per germline, CDR1 MNHEY and CDR2 SMNVEV (reference sequence). CDR3 length equals 16 residues. The CDR3 DNA sequence: TGTGCCTGCAGTTTAGCGGGCAGCCTTAGCAATCAGCCCCAGCATTTT. Translating it yields CACSLAGSLSNQPQHF.

This clonotype was recorded many times. The V gene is TRBV5-4, the J gene TRBJ2-3; weak D call: TRBD2 (5 bases). The V gene's germline CDR1 is SGHNT and CDR2 YYREEE (reference sequence). The CDR3 is 17 amino acids. V was clipped by 3 bases and J by 2 bases, with 19 bases between them. The CDR3 sequence: CASSSPRSGANTDTQYF. CDR3 nucleotide sequence: TGTGCCAGCAGCTCGCCCCGGAGCGGAGCCAACACAGATACGCAGTATTTT.

This clonotype was picked up a small number of times. This chain connects TRBV21-1 to TRBJ2-7; the listed D gene, TRBD2, was not tested against the DNA. TRBV21-1 is a pseudogene. The CDR3 is 15 residues long. For the CDR3, the DNA is TGTGCCAGCACTACACCCAATAGCGGGACCTACGAGCAGTACTTC. It is translated as CASTTPNSGTYEQYF.

As regards this clonotype: At one end the junction does not follow the germline gene, possibly because of a read error. The rearrangement links TRBV7-7 to TRBJ2-5, with 8 bases matching TRBD2. The germline V gene has CDR1 SSHAT and CDR2 FNYEAQ (reference sequence). The CDR3 sequence is 15 residues long. Here the CDR3 DNA reads TGTGCTAGCAGCTTGGGTAGCGGGGTACAAGAGCCCCAGTACTTC. Protein product: CASSLGSGVQEPQYF.

Many counts were recorded for this clonotype. This chain links TRBV4-3 with TRBJ2-7; 7 nucleotides agree with TRBD1. Unmatched junction bases numbered 11, after V lost 7 bases and J lost 5 bases. The CDR3 totals 14 residues. The germline gives CDR1 LGHNA, CDR2 YSLEER. This CDR3 is CASTLYRGSDEQYF. CDR3 DNA: TGCGCCAGCACCCTTTACAGGGGTTCCGACGAGCAGTACTTC.

For the CDR3, the DNA is TGTGCCAGCAGTGACGGGACCGCGAGAGGCTACACCTTC. It codes for CASSDGTARGYTF. The chain is built from TRBV12-3 or TRBV12-4 and TRBJ1-2, with a possible D match to TRBD1 (5 bases). The V end lost 5 bases, the J end lost 8 bases, and 15 bases lay between the germline ends. The CDR3 contains 13 residues.

This clonotype has just one count. The conserved final phenylalanine or tryptophan is absent from the CDR3, which likely points to a read error. The chain has TRBV27 and TRBJ1-1, with a possible D match to TRBD1 (6 bases). Per the germline V gene, CDR1 is MNHEY and CDR2 is SMNVEV (reference sequence). CDR3 length: 15 residues. With 5 bases removed from V and 1 base from J, the gap between germline ends came to 14 bases. CDR3: CASSGPDRQNTEAFL. CDR3 coding DNA: TGTGCCAGCAGTGGGCCGGACAGACAGAACACTGAAGCTTTCCTT.

Ten or more counts support this clonotype. The chain is built from TRBV19 and TRBJ1-5; a possible D gene is TRBD1 (6 bases). The CDR3 is made up of 16 amino acids. The germline V gene has CDR1 LNHDA and CDR2 SQIVND (reference sequence). Trimming cost V 2 bases and J 0 bases, with 11 bases left between them. The CDR3 sequence is CASSILRGHSNQPQHF. CDR3 sequence (DNA): TGTGCCAGTAGTATACTCAGGGGACATAGCAATCAGCCCCAGCATTTT.

The rearrangement links TRBV18 to TRBJ2-2; D may be TRBD1 (5 bases). The V gene lost 0 bases and the J gene lost 4 bases, with 15 bases spanning the gap. Per the germline V gene, CDR1 is KGHSH and CDR2 is LQKENI. CDR3 length: 17 amino acids. CDR3 in amino acids: CASSPPLNRPFTGELFF. The DNA of the CDR3 is TGTGCCAGCTCACCACCGCTGAACAGGCCCTTCACCGGGGAGCTGTTTTTT.

This clonotype has ten or more counts. The chain recombines TRBV9 with TRBJ1-1; perhaps TRBD1 as D (5 bases). Germline assignment: CDR1 SGDLS and CDR2 YYNGEE. Trimming took off 3 bases at V and 2 bases at J, with 8 bases between the two ends. CDR3 size: 13 residues. CDR3: CASSAGHNTEAFF. In DNA form, the CDR3 reads TGTGCCAGCAGCGCCGGACATAACACTGAAGCTTTCTTT. The entire variable domain, with the rest obtained from reference TRBV9 and TRBJ1-1, is as follows: DSGVTQTPKHLITATGQRVTLRCSPRSGDLSVYWYQQSLDQGLQFLIQYYNGEERAKGNILERFSAQQFPDLHSELNLSSLELGDSALYFCASSAGHNTEAFFGQGTRLTVV.

About this clonotype: With a much larger clone just one base away, this may be a read error. V and J are TRBV9 and TRBJ1-5, with 7 bases that match TRBD1. The CDR3 loop spans 15 amino acids. The germline V gene has CDR1 SGDLS and CDR2 YYNGEE. As DNA, the CDR3 is TGTGCCAGCAGCGCCGAGGGGGCGAATAATCTGCCCCAGCATTTT. Protein sequence: CASSAEGANNLPQHF. Variable domain in full (rest from reference TRBV9 and TRBJ1-5): DSGVTQTPKHLITATGQRVTLRCSPRSGDLSVYWYQQSLDQGLQFLIQYYNGEERAKGNILERFSAQQFPDLHSELNLSSLELGDSALYFCASSAEGANNLPQHFGDGTRLSIL.

Turning to this clonotype: This may arise from a read error, as a much more abundant clone is one base away. The CDR3 is CASAIAGGPPDTQYF. CDR3 nucleotide sequence: TGTGCCAGCGCCATAGCGGGAGGGCCCCCAGATACGCAGTATTTT. V gene TRBV27 combines with J gene TRBJ2-3; 11 positions agree with TRBD2. This CDR3 contains 15 residues. The germline CDR1 and CDR2 sequences are MNHEY and SMNVEV (reference sequence). J lost 4 bases, V lost 8 bases, and 8 bases had no gene match.

This clonotype was seen ten or more times. The chain links TRBV6-6 to TRBJ2-7; 11 bases fit TRBD1. V gave up 4 bases and J gave up 4 bases; unmatched junction bases: 6. Germline V lookup: CDR1 MNHNY, CDR2 SVGAGI (reference sequence). The CDR3 extends over 15 amino acids. The CDR3 loop is CASSLTGQGEYEQYF. The DNA for the CDR3 is TGTGCCAGCAGTTTGACGGGACAGGGGGAATACGAGCAGTACTTC.

This clonotype turned up a few times. The chain joins TRBV13 to TRBJ2-5; D unresolved. Germline CDR1 PRHDT, CDR2 FYEKMQ (reference sequence). This CDR3 comprises 14 residues. V was pared by 5 bases and J by 3 bases, with 13 bases between. CDR3 coding DNA: TGTGCCAGCAGCCCAACCTGGGCAGAAGAGACCCAGTACTTC. Translating gives CASSPTWAEETQYF.

The chain is built from TRBV9 and TRBJ2-7; 9 nucleotides line up with TRBD1. This CDR3 comprises 15 residues. V shed 0 bases, J shed 1 base, and the junction held 2 bases outside the gene matches. Germline V gene sequence: CDR1 SGDLS, CDR2 YYNGEE. CDR3 sequence (DNA): TGTGCCAGCAGCGTAGGAGGGACAGGGTCCTACGAGCAGTACTTC. Its protein product is CASSVGGTGSYEQYF.

This clonotype occurred many times. This chain uses TRBV12-3 or TRBV12-4 with TRBJ1-1, with TRBD1 matching 8 bases. Trimming took 6 bases from V and 2 from J; bases not matched to a gene: 8. The CDR3 totals 15 residues. As DNA, the CDR3 is TGTGCCAGCAGGGAAGGACAGGGAGGAAACACTGAAGCTTTCTTT. Amino acid sequence: CASREGQGGNTEAFF.

A word on this clonotype: This may come from a read error, since a much larger clone is one base off. The gene calls are TRBV7-9 and TRBJ1-1; TRBD1 matches 8 bases. The CDR3 is made up of 14 amino acids. Germline lookup yields CDR1 SEHNR and CDR2 FQNEAQ (reference sequence). The CDR3 reads CATMFRGPNIEAFF. The CDR3 nucleotides read TGTGCCACCATGTTCAGGGGGCCGAACATTGAAGCTTTCTTT. The whole variable domain, filled in from reference TRBV7-9 and TRBJ1-1, reads DTGVSQNPRHKITKRGQNVTFRCDPISEHNRLYWYRQTLGQGPEFLTYFQNEAQLEKSRLLSDRFSAERPKGSFSTLEIQRTEQGDSAMYLCATMFRGPNIEAFFGQGTRLTVV.

This clonotype was detected ten times or more. The genes are TRBV20-1 and TRBJ2-7; 11 bases line up with TRBD1. Germline trimming cut 5 bases from V and 2 bases from J; bases unmatched to any gene: 5. Germline assignment: CDR1 DFQATT and CDR2 SNEGSKA (reference sequence). This CDR3 spans 14 amino acids. The CDR3 is CSASAGQGAYEQYF. CDR3 DNA sequence: TGCAGTGCTTCCGCGGGACAGGGGGCCTACGAGCAGTACTTC.

Concerning this clonotype itself: This CDR3 is missing its conserved last phenylalanine or tryptophan, likely due to a read error. The chain recombines TRBV12-3 or TRBV12-4 with TRBJ1-4; 11 bases are shared with TRBD1. This CDR3 contains 14 residues. Trimming removed 6 bases from V and 7 bases from J; junction bases left unmatched: 4. The CDR3 sequence: CASSWTGGTEKLFY. In DNA form, the CDR3 reads TGTGCCAGCAGCTGGACAGGGGGCACTGAAAAACTGTTTTAT.

The sample holds a few counts of this clonotype. One end of the junction varies from germline; a read error may be responsible. The CDR3 loop reads CASSSITGYERYF. The CDR3 bases are TGTGCCAGCAGTTCTATAACGGGCTACGAGCGGTACTTC. This chain uses TRBV28 with TRBJ2-7, with D unresolved. The CDR3 totals 13 residues. Germline V lookup: CDR1 MDHEN, CDR2 SYDVKM.

This clonotype was detected ten times or more. This chain links TRBV9 with TRBJ2-2; TRBD1 might be the D (6 bases). This CDR3 is 14 amino acids long. Trimming stripped 5 bases from V and 1 base from J, with 9 bases between. The germline CDR1 and CDR2 sequences are SGDLS and YYNGEE. CDR3 region: CASRWDKNTGELFF. The CDR3 DNA sequence: TGTGCCAGCAGGTGGGACAAGAACACCGGGGAGCTGTTTTTT.

This rearrangement joins TRBV27 to TRBJ1-6; possibly TRBD1 for D (5 bases). The germline V and J ends were trimmed by 2 bases and 12 bases, with 14 bases remaining between them. Looked up from germline, CDR1 is MNHEY and CDR2 is SMNVEV (reference sequence). This CDR3 has 14 residues. The CDR3 protein is CASSLNPGTLPLHF. CDR3 DNA: TGTGCCAGCAGTTTAAATCCAGGGACTTTACCCCTCCACTTT.